One sample yielded the 9 T cell receptor beta chains listed below, sequenced in a study of early T cells in non-severe SARS-CoV-2 infection. In TCRdb, the 5' RACE reads were re-called with MiXCR into one record per CDR3 protein. The repertoire holds roughly 100,000 distinct CDR3 sequences, about an eighth seen once, with 6% to 7.5% in the top ten. The sequencing input was whole blood. Receptor source: an adult who was a healthcare worker with PCR-confirmed SARS-CoV-2 infection or an uninfected control (not recorded which).

This clonotype has at least ten counts. The DNA of the CDR3 is TGCAGTGCTAGAGGAGGGGACTACGAGCAGTACTTC. This gives the protein CSARGGDYEQYF. The rearrangement uses TRBV20-1 and TRBJ2-7, with D perhaps assigned TRBD1 or TRBD2 (5 bases each). Germline V CDR1 and CDR2: DFQATT, SNEGSKA (reference sequence). The CDR3 contains 12 residues. Trimming took off 1 base at V and 3 bases at J, with 7 bases between the two ends.

This clonotype was seen only a few times. V usage is TRBV6-4 and J usage is TRBJ2-1; D gene ambiguous. Germline lookup yields CDR1 MRHNA and CDR2 SNTAGT. V was trimmed by 2 bases and J by 6 bases, leaving 14 bases between them. This CDR3 is built from 15 residues. CDR3 nucleotide sequence: TGTGCCAGCAGTGACGGCCCAGAAGGCCGCAATGAGCAGTTCTTC. Its translation: CASSDGPEGRNEQFF.

The rearrangement joins TRBV29-1 to TRBJ2-7, with a weak D call TRBD1 (5 bases). The germline V gene encodes CDR1 SQVTM and CDR2 ANQGSEA. This CDR3 comprises 11 residues. Trimming cost V 7 bases and J 2 bases, with 9 bases left between them. CDR3 sequence (DNA): TGCAGCGCCGACAGCGCCTACGAGCAGTACTTC. Its translation is CSADSAYEQYF.

The chain is built from TRBV5-1 and TRBJ2-7; D assignment may be TRBD1 or TRBD2 (5 bases each). The CDR3 length is 15 residues. Trimming cost V 3 bases and J 0 bases, with 13 bases left between them. Germline V gene lookup returns CDR1 SGHRS and CDR2 YFSETQ. CDR3 bases: TGCGCCAGCAGCTCCACCGGGACGAGCTCCTACGAGCAGTACTTC. It specifies CASSSTGTSSYEQYF.

The sample holds many counts of this clonotype. The chain employs TRBV21-1 and TRBJ1-5. TRBV21-1 constitutes a pseudogene. This CDR3 has 16 amino acids. CDR3: CASSNRPSSEKQPQHF. CDR3 coding DNA: TGTGCCAGCAGCAATAGACCCAGCTCGGAGAAGCAGCCCCAGCATTTT.

The gene calls are TRBV10-3 and TRBJ1-5; 8 nucleotides align to TRBD1. The CDR3 consists of 15 residues. Unmatched junction bases numbered 10, after V lost 3 bases and J lost 9 bases. CDR1 and CDR2 from the germline V gene are ENHRY and SYGVKD. The CDR3 coding sequence is TGTGCCATCAGTGACGGGACAGGCAGTAGCGTGCCCCAGCATTTT. Protein sequence: CAISDGTGSSVPQHF.

This clonotype was recorded at least ten times. The J gene is TRBJ2-3, the V gene TRBV6-6; D ambiguous. Between the trimmed V and J ends, which lost 4 bases and 3 bases, there was a span of 11 bases. Germline-derived CDR1 and CDR2 are MNHNY and SVGAGI (reference sequence). This CDR3 is built from 14 residues. The CDR3 region is CASSSVARTDTQYF. CDR3 in DNA: TGTGCCAGCAGTTCGGTAGCTCGGACAGATACGCAGTATTTT.

The CDR3 here is CASSSSLGRAANVLTF. CDR3 nucleotides: TGTGCCAGCAGCTCGTCCCTGGGGCGAGCGGCCAACGTCCTGACTTTC. The chain is built from TRBV7-9 and TRBJ2-6; D perhaps matches TRBD1 (5 bases). The length of the CDR3 is 16 residues. Germline CDR1 SEHNR, CDR2 FQNEAQ (reference sequence). The V gene lost 4 bases and the J gene lost 6 bases, with 16 bases spanning the gap.

This clonotype was observed at least ten times. The genes are TRBV20-1 and TRBJ2-5; TRBD2 matches 8 bases. The germline V gene encodes CDR1 DFQATT and CDR2 SNEGSKA (reference sequence). This CDR3 region has 15 residues. With 5 bases clipped from V and 2 bases from J, the junction kept 10 bases outside the gene matches. CDR3 sequence: CSAPRTSRKQETQYF. The CDR3 bases are TGCAGTGCTCCCCGGACTAGCAGGAAACAAGAGACCCAGTACTTC.